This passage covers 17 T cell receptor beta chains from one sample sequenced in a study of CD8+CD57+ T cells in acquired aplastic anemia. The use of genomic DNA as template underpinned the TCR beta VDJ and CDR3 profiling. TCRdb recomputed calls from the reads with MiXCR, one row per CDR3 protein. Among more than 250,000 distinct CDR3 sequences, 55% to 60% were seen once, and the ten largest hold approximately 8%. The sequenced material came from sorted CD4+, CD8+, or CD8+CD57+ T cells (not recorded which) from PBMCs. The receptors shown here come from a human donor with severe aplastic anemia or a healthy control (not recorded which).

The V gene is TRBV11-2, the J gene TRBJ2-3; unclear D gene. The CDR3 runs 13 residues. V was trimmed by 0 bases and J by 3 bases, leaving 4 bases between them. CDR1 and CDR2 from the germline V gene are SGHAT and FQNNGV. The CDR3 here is CASSLEETDTQYF. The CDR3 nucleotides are TGTGCCAGCAGCTTAGAGGAGACAGATACGCAGTATTTT. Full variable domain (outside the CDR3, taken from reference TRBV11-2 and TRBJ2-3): EAGVAQSPRYKIIEKRQSVAFWCNPISGHATLYWYQQILGQGPKLLIQFQNNGVVDDSQLPKDRFSAERLKGVDSTLKIQPAKLEDSAVYLCASSLEETDTQYFGPGTRLTVL.

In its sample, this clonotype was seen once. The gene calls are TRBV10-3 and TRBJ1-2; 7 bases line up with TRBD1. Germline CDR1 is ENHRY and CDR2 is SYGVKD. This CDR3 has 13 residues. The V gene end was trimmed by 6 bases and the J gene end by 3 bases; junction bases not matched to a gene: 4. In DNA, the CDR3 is TGTGCCATCAGGCGGGACAGCGACTATGGCTACACCTTC. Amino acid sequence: CAIRRDSDYGYTF.

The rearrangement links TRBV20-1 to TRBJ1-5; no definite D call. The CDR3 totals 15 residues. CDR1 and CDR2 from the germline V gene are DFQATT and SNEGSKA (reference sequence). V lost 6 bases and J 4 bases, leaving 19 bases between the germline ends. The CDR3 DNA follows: TGCAGTGCCAGCAGTCCAGCCCTAGGGAATCAGCCCCAGCATTTT. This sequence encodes CSASSPALGNQPQHF.

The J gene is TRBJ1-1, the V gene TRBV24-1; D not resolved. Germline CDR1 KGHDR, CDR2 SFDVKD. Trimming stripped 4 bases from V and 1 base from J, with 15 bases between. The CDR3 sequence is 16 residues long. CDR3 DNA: TGTGCCACCAGTGAGCCTGCCCAGTACGGGAACACTGAAGCTTTCTTT. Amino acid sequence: CATSEPAQYGNTEAFF.

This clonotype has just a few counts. In DNA, the CDR3 is TGCAGCGTTGAAAGCGGCGGTCGGGAGCTGTTTTTT. Translating it yields CSVESGGRELFF. This sequence joins TRBV29-1 and TRBJ2-2, with D possibly matching TRBD2 (5 bases). The CDR3 extends over 12 amino acids. V was shortened by 2 bases and J by 9 bases, with 10 bases between the two germline ends. The V gene's germline CDR1 is SQVTM and CDR2 ANQGSEA.

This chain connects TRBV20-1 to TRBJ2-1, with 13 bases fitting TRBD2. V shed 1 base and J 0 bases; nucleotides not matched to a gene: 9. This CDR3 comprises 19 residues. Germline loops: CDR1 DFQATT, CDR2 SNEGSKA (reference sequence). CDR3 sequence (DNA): TGCAGTGCTAGAGTCGGGACTAGCGGGGTCCCGAGCTCCTACAATGAGCAGTTCTTC. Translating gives CSARVGTSGVPSSYNEQFF.

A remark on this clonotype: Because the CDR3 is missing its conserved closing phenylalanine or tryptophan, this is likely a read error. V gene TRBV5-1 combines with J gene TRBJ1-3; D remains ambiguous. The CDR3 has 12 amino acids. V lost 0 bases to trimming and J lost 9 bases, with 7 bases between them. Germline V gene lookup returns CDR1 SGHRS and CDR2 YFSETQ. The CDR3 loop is CASSLDGSTIYL. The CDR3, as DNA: TGCGCCAGCAGCTTGGACGGGAGCACCATATATCTT.

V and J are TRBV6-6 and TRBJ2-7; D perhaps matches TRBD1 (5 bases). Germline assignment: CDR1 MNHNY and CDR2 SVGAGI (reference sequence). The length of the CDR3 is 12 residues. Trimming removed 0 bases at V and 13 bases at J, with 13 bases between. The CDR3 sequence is CASSYSQGRSYF. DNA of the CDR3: TGTGCCAGCAGTTACTCGCAGGGAAGGTCCTACTTC.

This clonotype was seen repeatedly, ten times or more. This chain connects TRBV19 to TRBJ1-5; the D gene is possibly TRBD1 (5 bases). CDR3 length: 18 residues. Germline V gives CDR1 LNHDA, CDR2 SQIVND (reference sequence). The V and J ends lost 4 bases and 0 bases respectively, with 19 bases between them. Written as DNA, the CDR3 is TGTGCCAGTAGTAGAACCGGGACGGTGGTATATAGCAATCAGCCCCAGCATTTT. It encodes CASSRTGTVVYSNQPQHF.

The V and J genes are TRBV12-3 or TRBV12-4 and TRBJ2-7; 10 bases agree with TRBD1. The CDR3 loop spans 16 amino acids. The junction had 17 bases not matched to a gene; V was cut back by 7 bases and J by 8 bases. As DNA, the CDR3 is TGTGCCAGCACCCTCGGACAGGGGGGCAATCAGCCCCAGCAGTACTTC. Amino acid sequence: CASTLGQGGNQPQQYF.

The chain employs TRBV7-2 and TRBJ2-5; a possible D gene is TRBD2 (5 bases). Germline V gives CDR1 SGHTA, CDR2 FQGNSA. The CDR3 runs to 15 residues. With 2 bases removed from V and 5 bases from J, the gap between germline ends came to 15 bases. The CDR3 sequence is CASSLWRAVGETQYF. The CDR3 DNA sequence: TGTGCCAGCAGCTTATGGAGAGCGGTCGGGGAGACCCAGTACTTC.

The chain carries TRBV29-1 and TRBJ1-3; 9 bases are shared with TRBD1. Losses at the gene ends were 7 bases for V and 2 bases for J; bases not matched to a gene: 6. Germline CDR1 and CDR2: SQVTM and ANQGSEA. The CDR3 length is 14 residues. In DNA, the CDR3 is TGCAGCGCTTCAGGGACAGGGACTGGAAACACCATATATTTT. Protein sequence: CSASGTGTGNTIYF. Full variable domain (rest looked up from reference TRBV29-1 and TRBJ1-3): SAVISQKPSRDICQRGTSLTIQCQVDSQVTMMFWYRQQPGQSLTLIATANQGSEATYESGFVIDKFPISRPNLTFSTLTVSNMSPEDSSIYLCSASGTGTGNTIYFGEGSWLTVV.

DNA for the CDR3: TGTGCCAGCATGGCGGGGGGGGGCACAGATACGCAGTATTTT. Residues: CASMAGGGTDTQYF. The chain couples TRBV7-9 to TRBJ2-3; 9 bases agree with TRBD2. Germline lookup yields CDR1 SEHNR and CDR2 FQNEAQ (reference sequence). This CDR3 is built from 14 residues. V was pared by 7 bases and J by 1 base, with 3 bases of the junction left unmatched.

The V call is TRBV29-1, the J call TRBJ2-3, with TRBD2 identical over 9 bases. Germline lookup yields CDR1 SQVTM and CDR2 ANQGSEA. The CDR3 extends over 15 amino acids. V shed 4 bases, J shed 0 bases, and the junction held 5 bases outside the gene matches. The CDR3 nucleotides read TGCAGCGTTGCCCGAGCGGGAGGAAGCACAGATACGCAGTATTTT. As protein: CSVARAGGSTDTQYF.

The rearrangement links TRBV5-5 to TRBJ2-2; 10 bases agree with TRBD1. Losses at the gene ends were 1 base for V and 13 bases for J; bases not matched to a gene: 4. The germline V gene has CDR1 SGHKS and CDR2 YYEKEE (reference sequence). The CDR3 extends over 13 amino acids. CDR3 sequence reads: CASSLQGDRGLFF. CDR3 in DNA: TGTGCCAGCAGCTTGCAAGGGGACAGGGGGCTGTTTTTT.

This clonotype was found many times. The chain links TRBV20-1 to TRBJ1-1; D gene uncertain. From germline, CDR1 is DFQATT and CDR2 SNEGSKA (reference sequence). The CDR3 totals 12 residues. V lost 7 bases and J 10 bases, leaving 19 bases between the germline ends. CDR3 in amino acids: CSGINAGVVAFF. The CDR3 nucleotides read TGCAGTGGAATTAATGCGGGCGTTGTAGCTTTCTTT.

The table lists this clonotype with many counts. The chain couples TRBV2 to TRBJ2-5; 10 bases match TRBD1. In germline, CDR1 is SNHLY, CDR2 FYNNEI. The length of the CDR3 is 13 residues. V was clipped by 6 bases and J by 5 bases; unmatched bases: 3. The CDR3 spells CASSPGQGETQYF. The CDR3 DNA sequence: TGTGCCAGCAGCCCGGGACAGGGGGAGACCCAGTACTTC.